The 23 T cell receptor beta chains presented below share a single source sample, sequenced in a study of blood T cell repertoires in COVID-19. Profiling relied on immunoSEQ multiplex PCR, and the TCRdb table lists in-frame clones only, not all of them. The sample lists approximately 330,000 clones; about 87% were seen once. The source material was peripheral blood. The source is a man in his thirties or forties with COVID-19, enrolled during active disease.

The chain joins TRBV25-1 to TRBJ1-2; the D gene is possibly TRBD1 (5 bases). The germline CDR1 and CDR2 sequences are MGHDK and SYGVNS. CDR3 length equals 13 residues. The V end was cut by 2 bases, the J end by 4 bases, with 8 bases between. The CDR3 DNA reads TGTGCCAGCAGTGAACAGGGAAGCTATGGCTACACCTTC. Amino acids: CASSEQGSYGYTF.

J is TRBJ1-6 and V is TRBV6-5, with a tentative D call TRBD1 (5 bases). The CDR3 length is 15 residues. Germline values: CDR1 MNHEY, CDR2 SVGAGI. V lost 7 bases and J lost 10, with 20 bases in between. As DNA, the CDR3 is TGTGCCAGCACCCACGGCAGGGAGGGTGGGTCACCCCTCCACTTT. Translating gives CASTHGREGGSPLHF.

CDR3 in DNA: TGTGCCAGCAGCCAAGACGGGGGGAGTAGCAATCAGCCCCAGCATTTT. Translating gives CASSQDGGSSNQPQHF. The chain employs TRBV4-2 and TRBJ1-5; D perhaps matches TRBD1 (5 bases). Germline V lookup: CDR1 LGHNA, CDR2 YNFKEQ. Trimming removed 0 bases at V and 0 bases at J, with 9 bases between. CDR3 size: 16 residues.

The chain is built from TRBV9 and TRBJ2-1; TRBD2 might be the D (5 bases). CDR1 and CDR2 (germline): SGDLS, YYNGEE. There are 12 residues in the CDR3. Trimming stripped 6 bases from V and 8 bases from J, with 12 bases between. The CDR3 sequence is CASTASGYEQFF. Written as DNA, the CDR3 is TGTGCCAGCACCGCTTCGGGGTATGAGCAGTTCTTC.

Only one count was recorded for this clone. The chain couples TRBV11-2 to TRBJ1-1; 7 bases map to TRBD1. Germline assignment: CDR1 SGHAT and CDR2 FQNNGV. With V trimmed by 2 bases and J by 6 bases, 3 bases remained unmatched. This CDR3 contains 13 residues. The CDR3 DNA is TGTGCCAGCAGCTTACAGGGGGTCTCTGAAGCTTTCTTT. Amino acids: CASSLQGVSEAFF.

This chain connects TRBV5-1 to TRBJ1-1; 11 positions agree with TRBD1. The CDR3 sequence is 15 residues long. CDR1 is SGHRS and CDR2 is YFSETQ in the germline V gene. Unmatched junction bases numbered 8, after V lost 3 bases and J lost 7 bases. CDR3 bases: TGCGCCAGCAGCTCGGAAGGGACAGGGGGTAATGAAGCTTTCTTT. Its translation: CASSSEGTGGNEAFF.

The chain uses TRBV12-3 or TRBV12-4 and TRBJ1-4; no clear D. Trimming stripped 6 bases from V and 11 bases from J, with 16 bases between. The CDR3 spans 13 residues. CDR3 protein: CASSPIARTKLFF. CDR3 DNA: TGTGCCAGCAGCCCCATCGCCCGGACTAAACTGTTTTTT.

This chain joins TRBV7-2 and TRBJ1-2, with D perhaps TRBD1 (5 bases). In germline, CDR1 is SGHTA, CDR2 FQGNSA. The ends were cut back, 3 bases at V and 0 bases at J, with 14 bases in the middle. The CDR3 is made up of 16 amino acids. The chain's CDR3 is CASSFQGSLANYGYTF. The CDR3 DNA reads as TGTGCCAGCAGCTTTCAGGGCAGCTTAGCTAACTATGGCTACACCTTC.

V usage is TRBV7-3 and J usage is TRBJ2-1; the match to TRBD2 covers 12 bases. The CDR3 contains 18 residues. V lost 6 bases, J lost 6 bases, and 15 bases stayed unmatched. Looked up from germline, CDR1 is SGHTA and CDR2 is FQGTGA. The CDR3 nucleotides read TGTGCCAGCAGTCCGGGACTAGCGGGCTTTGAGGGTGGCAATGAGCAGTTCTTC. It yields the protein CASSPGLAGFEGGNEQFF.

Written as DNA, the CDR3 is TGTGCCACCAGCAGAGGGACTAGCGGGGTTTACAATGAGCAGTTCTTC. This encodes CATSRGTSGVYNEQFF. This chain uses TRBV15 with TRBJ2-1; TRBD2 agrees at 12 bases. The CDR3 loop spans 16 amino acids. CDR1 and CDR2 (germline): LNHNV, YYDKDF (reference sequence). The trim removed 1 base at V and 4 bases at J, leaving 2 bases unmatched.

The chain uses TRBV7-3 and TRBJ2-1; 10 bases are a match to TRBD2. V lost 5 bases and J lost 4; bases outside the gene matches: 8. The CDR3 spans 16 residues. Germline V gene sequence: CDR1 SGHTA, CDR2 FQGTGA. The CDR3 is CASSVEGSGGYNEQFF. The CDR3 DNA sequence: TGTGCCAGCAGCGTAGAGGGTAGCGGGGGGTACAATGAGCAGTTCTTC.

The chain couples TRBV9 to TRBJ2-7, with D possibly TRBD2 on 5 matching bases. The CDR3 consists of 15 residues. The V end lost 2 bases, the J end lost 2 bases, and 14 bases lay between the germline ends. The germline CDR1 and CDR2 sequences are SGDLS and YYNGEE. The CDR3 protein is CASSVAPLAPYEQYF. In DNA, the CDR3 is TGTGCCAGCAGCGTTGCCCCCCTAGCCCCCTACGAGCAGTACTTC.

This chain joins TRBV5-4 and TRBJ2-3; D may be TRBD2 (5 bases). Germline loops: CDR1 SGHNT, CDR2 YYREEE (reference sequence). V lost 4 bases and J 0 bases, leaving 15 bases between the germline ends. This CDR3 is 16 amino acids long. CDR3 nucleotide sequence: TGTGCCAGCAGCCCCTCCTCTAGCAGGAGCACAGATACGCAGTATTTT. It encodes CASSPSSSRSTDTQYF.

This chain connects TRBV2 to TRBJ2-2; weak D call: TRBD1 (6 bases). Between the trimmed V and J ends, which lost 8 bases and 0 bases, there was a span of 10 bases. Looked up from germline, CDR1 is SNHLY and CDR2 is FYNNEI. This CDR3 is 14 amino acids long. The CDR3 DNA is TGTGCCAGCCGCCCAGGGGCGAACACCGGGGAGCTGTTTTTT. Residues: CASRPGANTGELFF.

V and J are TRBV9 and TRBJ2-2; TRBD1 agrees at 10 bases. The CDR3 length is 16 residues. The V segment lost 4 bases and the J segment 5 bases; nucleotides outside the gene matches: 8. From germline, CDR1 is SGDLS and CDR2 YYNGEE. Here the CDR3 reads CASSFGQGGATGELFF. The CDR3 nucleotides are TGTGCCAGCAGCTTCGGACAGGGGGGAGCTACCGGGGAGCTGTTTTTT.

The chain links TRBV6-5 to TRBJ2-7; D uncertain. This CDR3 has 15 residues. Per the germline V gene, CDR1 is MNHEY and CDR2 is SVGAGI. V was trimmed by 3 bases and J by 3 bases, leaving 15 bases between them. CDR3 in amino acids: CASSYRYSTHYEQYF. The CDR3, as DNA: TGTGCCAGCAGTTATCGGTACAGCACGCACTACGAGCAGTACTTC.

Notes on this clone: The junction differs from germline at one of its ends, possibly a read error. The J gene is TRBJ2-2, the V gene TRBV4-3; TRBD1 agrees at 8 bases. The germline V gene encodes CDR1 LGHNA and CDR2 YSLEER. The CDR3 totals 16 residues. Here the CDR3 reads CASSQVWTGNPGELFF. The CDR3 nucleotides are TGCGCCAGCAGCCAAGTATGGACAGGGAACCCCGGGGAGCTGTTTTTT.

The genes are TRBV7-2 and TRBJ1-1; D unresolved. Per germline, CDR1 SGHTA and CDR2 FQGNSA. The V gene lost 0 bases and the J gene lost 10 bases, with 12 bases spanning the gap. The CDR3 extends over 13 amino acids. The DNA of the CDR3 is TGTGCCAGCAGCTTAGCGTGGAGGGTTGTAGCTTTCTTT. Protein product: CASSLAWRVVAFF.

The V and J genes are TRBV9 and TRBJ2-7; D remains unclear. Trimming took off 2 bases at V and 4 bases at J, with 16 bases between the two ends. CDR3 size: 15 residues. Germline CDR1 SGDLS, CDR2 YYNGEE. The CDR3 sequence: CASSVAGSPEYEQYF. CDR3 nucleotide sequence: TGTGCCAGCAGCGTCGCCGGGTCTCCAGAGTACGAGCAGTACTTC. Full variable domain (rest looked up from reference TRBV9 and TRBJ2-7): DSGVTQTPKHLITATGQRVTLRCSPRSGDLSVYWYQQSLDQGLQFLIQYYNGEERAKGNILERFSAQQFPDLHSELNLSSLELGDSALYFCASSVAGSPEYEQYFGPGTRLTVT.

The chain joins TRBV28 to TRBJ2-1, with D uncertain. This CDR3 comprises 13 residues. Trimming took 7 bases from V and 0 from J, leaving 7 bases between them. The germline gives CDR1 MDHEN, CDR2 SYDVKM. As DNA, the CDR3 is TGTGCCAGCACTACGAGCTCCTACAATGAGCAGTTCTTC. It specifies CASTTSSYNEQFF. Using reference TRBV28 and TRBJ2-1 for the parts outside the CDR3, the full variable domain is DVKVTQSSRYLVKRTGEKVFLECVQDMDHENMFWYRQDPGLGLRLIYFSYDVKMKEKGDIPEGYSVSREKKERFSLILESASTNQTSMYLCASTTSSYNEQFFGPGTRLTVL.

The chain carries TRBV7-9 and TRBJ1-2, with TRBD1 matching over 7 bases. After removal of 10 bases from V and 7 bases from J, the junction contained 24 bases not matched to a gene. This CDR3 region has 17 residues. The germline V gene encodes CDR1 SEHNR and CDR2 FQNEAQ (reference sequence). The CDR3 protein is CAILTGNSRGGLGGYTF. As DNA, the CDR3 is TGTGCCATCCTCACAGGGAACTCGAGAGGGGGCTTGGGTGGCTACACCTTC. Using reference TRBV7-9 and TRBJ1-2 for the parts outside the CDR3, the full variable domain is DTGVSQNPRHKITKRGQNVTFRCDPISEHNRLYWYRQTLGQGPEFLTYFQNEAQLEKSRLLSDRFSAERPKGSFSTLEIQRTEQGDSAMYLCAILTGNSRGGLGGYTFGSGTRLTVV.

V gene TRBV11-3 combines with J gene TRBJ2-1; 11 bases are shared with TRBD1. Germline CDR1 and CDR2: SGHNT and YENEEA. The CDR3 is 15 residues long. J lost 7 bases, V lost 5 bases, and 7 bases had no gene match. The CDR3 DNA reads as TGTGCCAGCAGCCCTCCGGGACAGGGGGGGAATGAGCAGTTCTTC. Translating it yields CASSPPGQGGNEQFF.

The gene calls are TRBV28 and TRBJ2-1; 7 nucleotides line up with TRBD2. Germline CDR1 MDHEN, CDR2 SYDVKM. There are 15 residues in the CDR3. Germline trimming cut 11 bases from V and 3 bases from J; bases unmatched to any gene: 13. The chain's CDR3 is CAGRSSGTGYNEQFF. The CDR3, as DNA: TGTGCCGGACGTAGCAGCGGGACCGGCTACAATGAGCAGTTCTTC.